One sample yielded the 12 T cell receptor beta chains listed below, sequenced in a study of post-analysis software for immune sequencing data (dated by TCRdb to about 2015). The paper as a whole reports these results and caveats: Significantly higher frequencies in patients than in controls were found for roughly 5 TRBV segments, including TRBV5-6, TRBV5-1 and TRBV20-1.

Library preparation used PCR. TCRdb names Illumina HiSeq 2500 as the instrument used. To reduce PCR and sequencing biases, unique molecular identifiers were built into the TCR beta cDNA libraries. TCRdb reanalyzed the raw reads on its own, using fastp at Q25 for trimming and MiXCR for clone calling, and kept in-frame beta chains. Rows matching on CDR3 protein sequence are summarized as one entry with the most common DNA and genes. The sample yields 800,000 to 950,000 distinct CDR3 sequences; approximately 50% were counted once. The ten largest make up 4.6% of the sample. No antigens are known for them. Sequenced: blood. Source of these receptors: a girl aged 5 to 17 with multiple sclerosis.

This clonotype appeared a few times. The chain links TRBV12-3 or TRBV12-4 to TRBJ1-2; 8 positions match TRBD1. This CDR3 has 15 amino acids. V trimming: 4 bases; J trimming: 8 bases; junction bases outside the gene matches: 12. DNA for the CDR3: TGTGCCAGCAGTTCACTAACGCAGGGGGCTTGGGGCTACACCTTC. This translates into CASSSLTQGAWGYTF.

This clonotype was counted only a few times. The gene calls are TRBV10-3 and TRBJ2-1, with 16 bases matching TRBD2. The V and J ends lost 4 bases and 0 bases, in that order; junction bases with no gene match: 3. The CDR3 length is 18 residues. Germline CDR1 ENHRY, CDR2 SYGVKD. CDR3 coding DNA: TGTGCCATCAGTGGTGGGACTAGCGGGAGGGCCTCCTACAATGAGCAGTTCTTC. Translated, it gives CAISGGTSGRASYNEQFF.

CDR3 residues: CASSPRGPSYNEQFF. Written as DNA, the CDR3 is TGTGCCAGCAGTCCCAGGGGTCCTTCCTACAATGAGCAGTTCTTC. The chain combines TRBV6-6 with TRBJ2-1, with a tentative D call TRBD1 (6 bases). The CDR3 is 15 residues long. From germline, CDR1 is MNHNY and CDR2 SVGAGI (reference sequence). V was cut by 5 bases and J by 1 base, with 12 bases left in between.

As to this clonotype: One end of the junction fails to match germline, which may point to a read error. The J gene is TRBJ1-2, the V gene TRBV29-1; D is unresolved. The germline V gene has CDR1 SQVTM and CDR2 ANQGSEA. CDR3 length: 12 amino acids. The CDR3 DNA follows: TGCAGCGTCCACCCCTCTAGCGGGAGCTCGTTCTTC. The encoded protein is CSVHPSSGSSFF.

The chain couples TRBV28 to TRBJ1-5; D might be TRBD1 (5 bases). There are 17 residues in the CDR3. Germline-derived CDR1 and CDR2 are MDHEN and SYDVKM. V shed 5 bases and J shed 3 bases, with 20 bases lying between them. CDR3 region: CASSPPQGSITNQPQHF. DNA of the CDR3: TGTGCCAGCAGTCCCCCTCAGGGAAGTATCACCAATCAGCCCCAGCATTTT.

The rearrangement links TRBV11-1 to TRBJ2-7, with 7 positions matching TRBD1. The CDR3 spans 13 residues. The J segment lost 5 bases and the V segment lost 3 bases, leaving 4 bases of the junction unmatched. Germline values: CDR1 SGHAT, CDR2 FQDESV (reference sequence). CDR3 loop: CASSFRGTDEQYF. The CDR3 region has the DNA TGTGCCAGCAGCTTCAGGGGGACGGACGAGCAGTACTTC.

V is TRBV9 and J is TRBJ2-3, with D unclear. There are 13 residues in the CDR3. Germline V gives CDR1 SGDLS, CDR2 YYNGEE. Between the trimmed V and J ends, which lost 1 base and 4 bases, there was a span of 7 bases. CDR3 amino acids: CASSVLLADTQYF. The CDR3 DNA follows: TGTGCCAGCAGCGTACTTCTGGCAGATACGCAGTATTTT.

The sample holds a few counts of this clonotype. The chain has TRBV3-1 and TRBJ2-3; TRBD1 agrees at 10 bases. The CDR3 is 16 amino acids. V lost 2 bases and J lost 8; bases outside the gene matches: 10. In germline, CDR1 is LGHDT, CDR2 YNNKEL (reference sequence). CDR3: CASSQPPGQGYPTQYF. DNA of the CDR3: TGTGCCAGCAGCCAACCACCGGGACAGGGGTATCCTACGCAGTATTTT.

This clonotype was found a few times. The genes are TRBV5-6 and TRBJ2-5, with 11 bases fitting TRBD1. The closer fit of TRBJ2-7 to the DNA end suggests the J call may be wrong. Looked up from germline, CDR1 is SGHDT and CDR2 is YYEEEE. The CDR3 has 14 residues. The CDR3 DNA reads as TGTGCCAGCAGCGCGGACAGGGGGCGTTTCGAGCAGTACTTC. Its translation: CASSADRGRFEQYF.

V usage is TRBV20-1 and J usage is TRBJ1-2, with TRBD1 matching 9 bases. CDR3 size: 14 residues. V lost 3 bases, J lost 1 base, and 3 bases stayed unmatched. Germline lookup yields CDR1 DFQATT and CDR2 SNEGSKA (reference sequence). The CDR3 sequence: CSASHRGLNYGYTF. CDR3 nucleotides: TGCAGTGCTAGCCACAGGGGGCTTAACTATGGCTACACCTTC.

The chain is built from TRBV20-1 and TRBJ1-1; D possibly corresponds to TRBD1 (5 bases). Germline V gene sequence: CDR1 DFQATT, CDR2 SNEGSKA (reference sequence). Trimming pared 1 base from V and 0 bases from J, leaving 12 bases between. This CDR3 region has 15 residues. CDR3 sequence (DNA): TGCAGTGCTAGAGTGCGACAGATAATGAACACTGAAGCTTTCTTT. This gives the protein CSARVRQIMNTEAFF.

This chain joins TRBV6-1 and TRBJ2-1; D may match TRBD1 or TRBD2 (5 bases each). Germline values: CDR1 MNHNS, CDR2 SASEGT. The CDR3 is 13 amino acids. With 1 base removed from V and 9 bases from J, the gap between germline ends came to 10 bases. For the CDR3, the DNA is TGTGCCAGCAGTGAAGGGGGTGGGACTGAGCAGTTCTTC. This translates into CASSEGGGTEQFF.